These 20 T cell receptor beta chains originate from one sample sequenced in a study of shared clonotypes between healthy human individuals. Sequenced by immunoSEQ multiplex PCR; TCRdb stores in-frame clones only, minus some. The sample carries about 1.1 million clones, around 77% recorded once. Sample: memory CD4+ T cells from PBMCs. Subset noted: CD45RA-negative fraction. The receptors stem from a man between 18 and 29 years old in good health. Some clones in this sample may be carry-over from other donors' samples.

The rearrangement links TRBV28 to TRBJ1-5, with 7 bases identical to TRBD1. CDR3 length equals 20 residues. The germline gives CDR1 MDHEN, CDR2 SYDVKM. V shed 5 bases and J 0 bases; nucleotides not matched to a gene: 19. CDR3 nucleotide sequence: TGTGCCAGCAGTCACCCCACCTCGACAGGGAAACGCAGTAGCAATCAGCCCCAGCATTTT. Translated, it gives CASSHPTSTGKRSSNQPQHF.

The CDR3 loop is CASSSNRGRAYNEQFF. The DNA of the CDR3 is TGTGCCAGCAGCTCCAACAGGGGGCGTGCGTACAATGAGCAGTTCTTC. This rearrangement joins TRBV7-3 to TRBJ2-1; 9 bases fit TRBD1. V shed 4 bases, J shed 4 bases, and the junction held 8 bases outside the gene matches. Germline values: CDR1 SGHTA, CDR2 FQGTGA. The CDR3 consists of 16 residues.

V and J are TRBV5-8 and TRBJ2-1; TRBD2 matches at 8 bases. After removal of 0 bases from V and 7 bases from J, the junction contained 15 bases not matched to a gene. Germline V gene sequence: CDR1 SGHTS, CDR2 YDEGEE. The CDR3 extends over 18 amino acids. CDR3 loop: CASSLGAWTGLVGNEQFF. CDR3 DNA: TGTGCCAGCAGCTTGGGGGCTTGGACGGGACTAGTCGGTAATGAGCAGTTCTTC.

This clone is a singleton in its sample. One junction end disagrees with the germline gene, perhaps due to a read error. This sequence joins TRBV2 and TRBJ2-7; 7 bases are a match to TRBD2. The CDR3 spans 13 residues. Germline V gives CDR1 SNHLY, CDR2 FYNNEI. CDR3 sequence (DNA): TGTGCCAGCAGGCTCGAGCAAGCGGGACTTGTCAACTTC. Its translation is CASRLEQAGLVNF.

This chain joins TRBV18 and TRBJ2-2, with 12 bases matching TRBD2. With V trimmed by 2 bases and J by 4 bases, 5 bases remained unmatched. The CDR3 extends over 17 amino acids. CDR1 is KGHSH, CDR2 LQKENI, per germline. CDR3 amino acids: CASSPASGRAGTGELFF. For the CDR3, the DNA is TGTGCCAGCTCACCAGCTAGCGGGAGGGCCGGCACCGGGGAGCTGTTTTTT. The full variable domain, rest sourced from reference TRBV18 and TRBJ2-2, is NAGVMQNPRHLVRRRGQEARLRCSPMKGHSHVYWYRQLPEEGLKFMVYLQKENIIDESGMPKERFSAEFPKEGPSILRIQQVVRGDSAAYFCASSPASGRAGTGELFFGEGSRLTVL.

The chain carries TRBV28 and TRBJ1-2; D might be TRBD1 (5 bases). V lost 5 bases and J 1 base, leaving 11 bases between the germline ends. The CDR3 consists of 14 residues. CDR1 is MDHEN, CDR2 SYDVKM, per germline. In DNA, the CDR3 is TGTGCCAGCAGTCCTCACGGGGGTAACTATGGCTACACCTTC. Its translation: CASSPHGGNYGYTF.

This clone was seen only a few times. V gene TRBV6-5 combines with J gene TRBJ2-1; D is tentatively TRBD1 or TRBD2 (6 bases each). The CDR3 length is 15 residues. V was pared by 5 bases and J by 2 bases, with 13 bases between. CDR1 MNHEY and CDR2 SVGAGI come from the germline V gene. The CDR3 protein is CASSNEGGTYNEQFF. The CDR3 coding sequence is TGTGCCAGCAGTAACGAGGGGGGCACCTACAATGAGCAGTTCTTC.

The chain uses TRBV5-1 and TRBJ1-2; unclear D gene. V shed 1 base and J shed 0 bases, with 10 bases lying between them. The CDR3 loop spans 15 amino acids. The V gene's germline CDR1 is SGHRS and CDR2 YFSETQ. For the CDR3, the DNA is TGCGCCAGCAGCTTGCAAGGGTCAGCTAACTATGGCTACACCTTC. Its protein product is CASSLQGSANYGYTF.

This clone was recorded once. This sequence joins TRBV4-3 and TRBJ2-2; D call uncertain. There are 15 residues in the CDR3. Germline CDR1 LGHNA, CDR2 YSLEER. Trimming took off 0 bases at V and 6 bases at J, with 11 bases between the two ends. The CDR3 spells CASSQDPRRPGELFF. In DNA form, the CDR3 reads TGCGCCAGCAGCCAAGACCCCAGACGGCCCGGGGAGCTGTTTTTT.

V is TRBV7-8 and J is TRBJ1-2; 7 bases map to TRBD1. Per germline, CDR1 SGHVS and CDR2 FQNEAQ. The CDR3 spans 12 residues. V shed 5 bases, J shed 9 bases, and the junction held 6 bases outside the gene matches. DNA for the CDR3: TGTGCCAGCAGCCCCGGGACAGTGAGCTACACCTTC. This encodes CASSPGTVSYTF. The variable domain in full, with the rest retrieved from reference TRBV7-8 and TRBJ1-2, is GAGVSQSPRYKVAKRGQDVALRCDPISGHVSLFWYQQALGQGPEFLTYFQNEAQLDKSGLPSDRFFAERPEGSVSTLKIQRTQQEDSAVYLCASSPGTVSYTFGSGTRLTVV.

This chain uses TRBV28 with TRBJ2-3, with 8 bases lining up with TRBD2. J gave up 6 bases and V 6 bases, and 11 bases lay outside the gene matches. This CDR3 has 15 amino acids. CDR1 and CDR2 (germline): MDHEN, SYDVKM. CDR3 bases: TGTGCCAGCAGCCGTTCCGGGACTAGTTGGGATACGCAGTATTTT. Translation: CASSRSGTSWDTQYF.

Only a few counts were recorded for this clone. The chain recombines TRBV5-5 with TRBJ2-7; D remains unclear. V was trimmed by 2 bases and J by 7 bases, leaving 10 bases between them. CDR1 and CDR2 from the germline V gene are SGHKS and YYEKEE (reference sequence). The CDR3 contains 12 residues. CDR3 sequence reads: CASSLSRWEQYF. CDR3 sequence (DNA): TGTGCCAGCAGCTTAAGTCGATGGGAGCAGTACTTC.

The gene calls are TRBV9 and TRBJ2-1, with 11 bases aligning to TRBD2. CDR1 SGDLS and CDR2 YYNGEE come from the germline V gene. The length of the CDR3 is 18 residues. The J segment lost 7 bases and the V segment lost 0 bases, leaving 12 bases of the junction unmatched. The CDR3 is CASSVAIVLAGVGNEQFF. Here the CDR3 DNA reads TGTGCCAGCAGCGTAGCTATCGTACTAGCGGGAGTAGGGAATGAGCAGTTCTTC. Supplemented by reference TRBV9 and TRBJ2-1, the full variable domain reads DSGVTQTPKHLITATGQRVTLRCSPRSGDLSVYWYQQSLDQGLQFLIQYYNGEERAKGNILERFSAQQFPDLHSELNLSSLELGDSALYFCASSVAIVLAGVGNEQFFGPGTRLTVL.

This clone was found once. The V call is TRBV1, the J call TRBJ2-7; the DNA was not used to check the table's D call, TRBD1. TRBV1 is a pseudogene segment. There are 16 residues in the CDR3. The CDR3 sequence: CTSSQAGPRGSYEQYF. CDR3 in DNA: TGCACCAGCAGCCAAGCTGGACCTAGGGGCTCCTACGAGCAGTACTTC.

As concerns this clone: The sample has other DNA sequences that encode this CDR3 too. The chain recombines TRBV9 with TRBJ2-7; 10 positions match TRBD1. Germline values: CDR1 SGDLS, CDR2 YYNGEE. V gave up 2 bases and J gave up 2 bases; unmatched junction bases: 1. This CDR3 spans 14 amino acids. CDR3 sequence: CASSVGQGAYEQYF. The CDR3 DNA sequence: TGTGCCAGCAGCGTTGGACAGGGGGCCTACGAGCAGTACTTC.

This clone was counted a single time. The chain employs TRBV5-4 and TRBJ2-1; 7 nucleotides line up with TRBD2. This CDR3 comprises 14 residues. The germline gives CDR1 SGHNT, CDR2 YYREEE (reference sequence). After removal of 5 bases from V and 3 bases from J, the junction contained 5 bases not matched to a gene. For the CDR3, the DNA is TGTGCCAGCAGGGGGCTAGCGGACTACAATGAGCAGTTCTTC. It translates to CASRGLADYNEQFF.

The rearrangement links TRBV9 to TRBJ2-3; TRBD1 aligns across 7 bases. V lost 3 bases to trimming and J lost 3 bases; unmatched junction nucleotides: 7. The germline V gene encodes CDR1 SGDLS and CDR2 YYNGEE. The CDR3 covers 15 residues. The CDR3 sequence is CASSADRDRTDTQYF. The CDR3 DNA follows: TGTGCCAGCAGCGCCGACAGGGATAGGACAGATACGCAGTATTTT.

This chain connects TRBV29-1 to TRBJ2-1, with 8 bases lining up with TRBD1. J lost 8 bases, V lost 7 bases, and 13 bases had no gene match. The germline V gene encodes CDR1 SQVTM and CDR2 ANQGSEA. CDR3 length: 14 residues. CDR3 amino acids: CSGLDRGQGDEQFF. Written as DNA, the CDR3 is TGCAGCGGACTAGACCGTGGACAGGGCGATGAGCAGTTCTTC.

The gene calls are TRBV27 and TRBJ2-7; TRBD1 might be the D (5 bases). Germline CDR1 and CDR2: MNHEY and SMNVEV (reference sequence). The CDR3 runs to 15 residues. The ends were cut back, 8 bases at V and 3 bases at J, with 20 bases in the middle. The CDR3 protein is CASRPLGQGIYEQYF. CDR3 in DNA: TGTGCCAGCCGCCCGTTGGGCCAGGGTATCTACGAGCAGTACTTC.

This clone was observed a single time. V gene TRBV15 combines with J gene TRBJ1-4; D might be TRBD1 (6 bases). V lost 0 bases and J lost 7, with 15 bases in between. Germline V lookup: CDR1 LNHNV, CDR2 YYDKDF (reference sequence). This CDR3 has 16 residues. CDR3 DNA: TGTGCCACCAGCAGAGATTGGGCGGGGGGCGTTGAAAAACTGTTTTTT. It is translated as CATSRDWAGGVEKLFF.